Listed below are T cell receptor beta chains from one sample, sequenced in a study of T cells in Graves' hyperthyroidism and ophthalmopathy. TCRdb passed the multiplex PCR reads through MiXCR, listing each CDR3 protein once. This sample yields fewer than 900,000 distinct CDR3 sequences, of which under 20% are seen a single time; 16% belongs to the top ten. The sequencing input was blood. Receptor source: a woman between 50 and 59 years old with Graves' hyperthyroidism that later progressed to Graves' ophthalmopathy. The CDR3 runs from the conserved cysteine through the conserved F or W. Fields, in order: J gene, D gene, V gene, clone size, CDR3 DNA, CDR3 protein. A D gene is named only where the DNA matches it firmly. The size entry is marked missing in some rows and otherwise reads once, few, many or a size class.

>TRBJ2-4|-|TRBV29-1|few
TGCAGCGTTGGAGAGGGAGTTTCTCCCAAAAACATTCAGTACTTC
CSVGEGVSPKNIQYF
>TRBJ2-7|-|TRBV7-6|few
TGTGCCAGCAGCTTAGAGAACCTGTACGAGCAGTACTTC
CASSLENLYEQYF
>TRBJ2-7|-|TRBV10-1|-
TGCGCCAGCAGTGAGAATCCCGGCGGAGCCTACGAGCAGTACTTC
CASSENPGGAYEQYF
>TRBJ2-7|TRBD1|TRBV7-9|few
TGTGCCAGCAGCCCCTGGGACAGGGGGAAGTACGAGCAGTACTTC
CASSPWDRGKYEQYF
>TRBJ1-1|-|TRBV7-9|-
TGTGCCAGCAGCTTCGGTCGATCGAACACTGAAGCTTTCTTT
CASSFGRSNTEAFF
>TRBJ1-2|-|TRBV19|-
TGTGCCAGTAGTCACGCACCCCTACAGGGAACCAATGGCTACACCTTC
CASSHAPLQGTNGYTF
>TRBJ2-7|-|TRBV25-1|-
TGTGCCAGCAGTACGGCAGGGGGGTACGAGCAGTACTTC
CASSTAGGYEQYF
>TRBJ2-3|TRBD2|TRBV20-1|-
TGCAGTGCCAATCCTAGCGGGGGGGGTACAGATACGCAGTATTTT
CSANPSGGGTDTQYF
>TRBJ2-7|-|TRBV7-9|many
TGTGCCAGCAGCTTAGAGGTCACTTCCTACGAGCAGTACTTC
CASSLEVTSYEQYF
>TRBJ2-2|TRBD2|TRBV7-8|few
TGTGCCAGCAGCTTAGCGCTCAGCGGGGGGGTTACCGGGGAGCTGTTTTTT
CASSLALSGGVTGELFF
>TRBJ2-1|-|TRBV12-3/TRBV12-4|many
TGTGCCAGCAGCCCACAGGAAAATGAGCAGTTCTTC
CASSPQENEQFF
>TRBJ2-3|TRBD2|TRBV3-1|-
TGTGCCAGCAGCCAAGGCTATAGCGGGAGCACAGATACGCAGTATTTT
CASSQGYSGSTDTQYF
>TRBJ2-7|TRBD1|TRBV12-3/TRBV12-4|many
TGTGCCAGCAGTTTTTTGGACAGGGGACACGAGCAGTACTTC
CASSFLDRGHEQYF
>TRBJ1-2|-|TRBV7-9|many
TGTGCCAGCAGCCCCTCCGGGGACAATGGCTACACCTTC
CASSPSGDNGYTF
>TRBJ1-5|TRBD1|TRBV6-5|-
TGTGCCAGCAGTTACGTGGGACAGGGGGCTCAGCCCCAGCATTTT
CASSYVGQGAQPQHF
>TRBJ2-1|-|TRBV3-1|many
TGTGCCAGCAGCCTTCCTCCCATCTCCTACAATGAGCAGTTCTTC
CASSLPPISYNEQFF
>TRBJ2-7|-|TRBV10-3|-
TGTGCCATCAGTGAAGGTGGTAGCGGTAACCCCCCGGGCGACGAGCAGTACTTC
CAISEGGSGNPPGDEQYF
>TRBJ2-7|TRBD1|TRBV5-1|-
TGCGCCAGCGCCCCGACGGGACAGGGCATCCTCTACGAGCAGTACTTC
CASAPTGQGILYEQYF
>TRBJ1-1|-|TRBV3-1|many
TGTGCCAGCAGCCGGGGGGATGGCGTTATAGGTGAAGCTTTCTTT
CASSRGDGVIGEAFF
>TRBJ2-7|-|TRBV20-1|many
TGCAGTGCTAGTCAGGATTACCATGGGGGCGAGCAGTACTTC
CSASQDYHGGEQYF
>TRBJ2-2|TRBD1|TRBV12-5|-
TGTGCTAGTGGTTTTACTGGACAGGGGATACCCGGGGAGCTGTTTTTT
CASGFTGQGIPGELFF
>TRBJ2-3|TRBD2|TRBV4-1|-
TGCGCCAGCAGCCATTCTCCGGGACTAGCGCAAAGCACAGATACGCAGTATTTT
CASSHSPGLAQSTDTQYF